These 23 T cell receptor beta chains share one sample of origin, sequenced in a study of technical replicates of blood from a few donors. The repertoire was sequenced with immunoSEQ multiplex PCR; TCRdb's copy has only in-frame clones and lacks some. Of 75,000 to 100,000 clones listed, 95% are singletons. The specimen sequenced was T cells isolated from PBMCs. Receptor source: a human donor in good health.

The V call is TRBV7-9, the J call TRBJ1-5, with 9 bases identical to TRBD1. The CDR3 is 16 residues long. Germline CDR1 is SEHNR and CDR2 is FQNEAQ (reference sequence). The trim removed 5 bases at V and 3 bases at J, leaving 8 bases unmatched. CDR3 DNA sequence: TGTGCCAGCAGCCCCGGGACAGGGTTCTCCAATCAGCCCCAGCATTTT. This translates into CASSPGTGFSNQPQHF.

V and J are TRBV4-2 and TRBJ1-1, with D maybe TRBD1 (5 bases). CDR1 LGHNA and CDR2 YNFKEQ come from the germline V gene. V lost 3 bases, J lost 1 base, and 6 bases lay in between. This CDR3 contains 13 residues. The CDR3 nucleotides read TGTGCCAGCAGCCACGGGGGGAACACTGAAGCTTTCTTT. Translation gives CASSHGGNTEAFF.

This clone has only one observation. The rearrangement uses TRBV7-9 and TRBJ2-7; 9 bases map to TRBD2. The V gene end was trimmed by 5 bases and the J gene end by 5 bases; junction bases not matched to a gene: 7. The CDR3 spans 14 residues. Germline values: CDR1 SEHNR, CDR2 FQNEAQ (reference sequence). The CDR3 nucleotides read TGTGCCAGCAGCCTCCTAGCGGGGTACCACGAGCAGTACTTC. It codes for CASSLLAGYHEQYF.

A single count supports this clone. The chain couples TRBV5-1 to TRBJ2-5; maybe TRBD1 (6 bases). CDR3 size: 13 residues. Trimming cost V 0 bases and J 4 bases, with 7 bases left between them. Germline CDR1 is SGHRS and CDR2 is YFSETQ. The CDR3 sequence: CASSLGTAETQYF. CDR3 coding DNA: TGCGCCAGCAGCTTGGGGACAGCAGAGACCCAGTACTTC.

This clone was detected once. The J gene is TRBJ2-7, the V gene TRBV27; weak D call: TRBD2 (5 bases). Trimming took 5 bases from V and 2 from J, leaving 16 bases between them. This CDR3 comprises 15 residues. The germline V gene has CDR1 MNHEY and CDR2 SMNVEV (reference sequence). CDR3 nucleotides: TGTGCCAGCAGTCCACGCCCCGACGGGACCTACGAGCAGTACTTC. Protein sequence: CASSPRPDGTYEQYF.

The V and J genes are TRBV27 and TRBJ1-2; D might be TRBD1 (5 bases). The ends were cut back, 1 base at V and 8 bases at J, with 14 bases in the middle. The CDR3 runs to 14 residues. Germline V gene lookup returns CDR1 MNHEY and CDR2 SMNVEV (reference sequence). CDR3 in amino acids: CASSLWEQVNGYTF. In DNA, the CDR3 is TGTGCCAGCAGTTTATGGGAACAGGTAAACGGCTACACCTTC.

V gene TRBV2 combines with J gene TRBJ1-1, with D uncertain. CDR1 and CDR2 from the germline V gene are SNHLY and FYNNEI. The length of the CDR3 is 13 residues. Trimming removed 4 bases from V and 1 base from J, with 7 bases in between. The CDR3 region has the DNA TGTGCCAGCAGTGCCGAGGGGAACACTGAAGCTTTCTTT. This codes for CASSAEGNTEAFF.

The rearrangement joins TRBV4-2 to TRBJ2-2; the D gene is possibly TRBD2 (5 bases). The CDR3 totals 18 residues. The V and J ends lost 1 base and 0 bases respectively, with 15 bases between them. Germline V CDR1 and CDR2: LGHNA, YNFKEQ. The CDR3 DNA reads TGTGCCAGCAGCCAAGGCGGACTGGGCTATTCGAACACCGGGGAGCTGTTTTTT. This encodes CASSQGGLGYSNTGELFF.

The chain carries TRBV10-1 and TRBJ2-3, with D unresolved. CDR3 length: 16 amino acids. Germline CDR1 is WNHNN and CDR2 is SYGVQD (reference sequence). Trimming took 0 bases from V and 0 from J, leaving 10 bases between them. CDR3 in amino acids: CASSESTAASTDTQYF. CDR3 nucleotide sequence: TGCGCCAGCAGTGAGTCTACAGCCGCTAGCACAGATACGCAGTATTTT.

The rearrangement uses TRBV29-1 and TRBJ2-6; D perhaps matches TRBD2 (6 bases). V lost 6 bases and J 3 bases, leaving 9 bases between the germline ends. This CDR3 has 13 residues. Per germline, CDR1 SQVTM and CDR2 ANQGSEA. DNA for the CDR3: TGCAGCGTGGGGACTGTTGGGGCCAACGTCCTGACTTTC. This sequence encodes CSVGTVGANVLTF.

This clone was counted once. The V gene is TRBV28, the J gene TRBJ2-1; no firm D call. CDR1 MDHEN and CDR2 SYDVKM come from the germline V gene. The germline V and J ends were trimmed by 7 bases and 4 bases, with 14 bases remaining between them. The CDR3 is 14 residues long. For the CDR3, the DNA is TGTGCCAGCATCCCCCGGGTCCCATACAATGAGCAGTTCTTC. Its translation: CASIPRVPYNEQFF.

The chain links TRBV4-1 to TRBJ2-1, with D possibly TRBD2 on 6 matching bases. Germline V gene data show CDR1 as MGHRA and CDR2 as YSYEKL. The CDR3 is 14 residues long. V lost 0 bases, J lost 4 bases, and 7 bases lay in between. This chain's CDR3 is CASSQEGLYNEQFF. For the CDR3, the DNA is TGCGCCAGCAGCCAAGAAGGACTATACAATGAGCAGTTCTTC.

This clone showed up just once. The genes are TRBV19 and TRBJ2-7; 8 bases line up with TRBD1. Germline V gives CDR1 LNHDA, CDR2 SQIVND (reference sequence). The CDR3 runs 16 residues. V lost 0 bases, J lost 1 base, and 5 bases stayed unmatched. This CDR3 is CASSIDHRQGSYEQYF. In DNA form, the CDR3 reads TGTGCCAGTAGTATAGATCACCGACAGGGGTCCTACGAGCAGTACTTC.

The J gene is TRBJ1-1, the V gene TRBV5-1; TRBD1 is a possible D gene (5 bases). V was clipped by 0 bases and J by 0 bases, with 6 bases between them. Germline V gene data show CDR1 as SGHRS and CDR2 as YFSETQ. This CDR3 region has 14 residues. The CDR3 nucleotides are TGCGCCAGCAGCTTGGGGACAATGAACACTGAAGCTTTCTTT. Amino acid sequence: CASSLGTMNTEAFF.

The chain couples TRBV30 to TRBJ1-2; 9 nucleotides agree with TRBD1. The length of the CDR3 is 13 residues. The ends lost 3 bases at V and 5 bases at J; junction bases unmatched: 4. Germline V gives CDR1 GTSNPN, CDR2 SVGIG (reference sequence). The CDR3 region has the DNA TGTGCCTGGAGCCGGGACAGGGTATATGGCTACACCTTC. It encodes CAWSRDRVYGYTF.

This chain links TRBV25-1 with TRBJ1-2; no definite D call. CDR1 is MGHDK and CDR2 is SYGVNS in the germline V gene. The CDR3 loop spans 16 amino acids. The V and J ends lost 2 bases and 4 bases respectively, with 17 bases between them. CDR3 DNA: TGTGCCAGCAGTGAAGCAGGTCCTACCGACCTCTATGGCTACACCTTC. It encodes CASSEAGPTDLYGYTF.

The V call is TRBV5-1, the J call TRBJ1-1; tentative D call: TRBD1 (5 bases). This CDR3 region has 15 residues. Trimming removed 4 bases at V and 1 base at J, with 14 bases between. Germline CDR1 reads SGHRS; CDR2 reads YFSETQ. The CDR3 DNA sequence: TGCGCCAGCAGCGGCCAGGGTGGTCAGAACACTGAAGCTTTCTTT. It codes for CASSGQGGQNTEAFF. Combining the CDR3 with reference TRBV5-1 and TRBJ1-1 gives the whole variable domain KAGVTQTPRYLIKTRGQQVTLSCSPISGHRSVSWYQQTPGQGLQFLFEYFSETQRNKGNFPGRFSGRQFSNSRSEMNVSTLELGDSALYLCASSGQGGQNTEAFFGQGTRLTVV.

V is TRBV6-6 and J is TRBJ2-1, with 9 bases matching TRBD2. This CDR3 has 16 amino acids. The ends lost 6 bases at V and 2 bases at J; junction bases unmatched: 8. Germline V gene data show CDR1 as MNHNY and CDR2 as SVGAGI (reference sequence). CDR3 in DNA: TGTGCCAGCAGCCACTCCGGGACTAGCCCCTACAATGAGCAGTTCTTC. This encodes CASSHSGTSPYNEQFF.

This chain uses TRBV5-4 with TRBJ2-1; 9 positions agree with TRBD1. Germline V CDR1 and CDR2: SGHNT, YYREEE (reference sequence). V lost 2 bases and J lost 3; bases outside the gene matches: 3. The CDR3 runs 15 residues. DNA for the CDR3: TGTGCCAGCAGCTTAGGGACAGGGCACTACAATGAGCAGTTCTTC. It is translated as CASSLGTGHYNEQFF.

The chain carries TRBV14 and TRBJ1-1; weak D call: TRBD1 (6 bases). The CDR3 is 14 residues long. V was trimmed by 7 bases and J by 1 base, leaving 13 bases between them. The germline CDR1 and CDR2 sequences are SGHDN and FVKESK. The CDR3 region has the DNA TGTGCCAGCACCACAGGGCGGGCGAACACTGAAGCTTTCTTT. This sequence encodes CASTTGRANTEAFF.

CDR3 nucleotide sequence: TGTGCCTGGAGTGCCCCCGAACAGGGGAGCACTGAAGCTTTCTTT. Amino acids: CAWSAPEQGSTEAFF. This sequence joins TRBV30 and TRBJ1-1, with 7 bases matching TRBD1. Germline CDR1 reads GTSNPN; CDR2 reads SVGIG (reference sequence). The CDR3 runs to 15 residues. Trimming cost V 1 base and J 4 bases; bases outside gene matches: 9.

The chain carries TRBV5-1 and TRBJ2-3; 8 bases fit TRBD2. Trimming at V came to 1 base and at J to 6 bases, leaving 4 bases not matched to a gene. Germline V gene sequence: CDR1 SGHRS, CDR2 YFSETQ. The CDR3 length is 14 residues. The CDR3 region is CASSLSGSIDTQYF. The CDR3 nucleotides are TGCGCCAGCAGCTTGAGCGGGAGTATTGATACGCAGTATTTT.

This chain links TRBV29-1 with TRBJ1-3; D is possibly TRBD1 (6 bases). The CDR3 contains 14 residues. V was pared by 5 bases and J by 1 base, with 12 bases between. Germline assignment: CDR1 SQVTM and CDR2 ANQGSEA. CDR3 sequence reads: CSVTIRGSGNTIYF. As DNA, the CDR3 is TGCAGCGTTACAATCAGGGGTTCTGGAAACACCATATATTTT.